The present T cell receptor (beta chain) was sequenced within a study of blood T cell repertoires in COVID-19. Background on the study: COVID-19 samples from acute and convalescent phases originated in the United States, Italy and Spain. Sample material is recorded as cDNA or gDNA derived from T cells, B-cell-depleted T cells, or PBMCs.

This CDR3 contains 15 residues. Germline V lookup: CDR1 SGHTA, CDR2 FQGNSA. J was trimmed by 2 bases and V by 5 bases; bases with no gene match: 6. In the study's own analysis: How many nucleated cells were present was estimated from reference gene primer amplification. Clones were sequenced by immunoSEQ multiplex PCR, and TCRdb holds only the in-frame ones, with some missing. The V and J calls and the clone size are those of that table, but D and trimming were determined from the DNA. In the table there are around 81,000 clones, around 83% of which are singletons. This receptor was obtained from a man aged 80 or over with acute or convalescent COVID-19. The rearrangement joins TRBV7-2 to TRBJ2-7, with 10 bases lining up with TRBD1. The sample was peripheral blood. DNA for the CDR3: TGTGCCAGCAGCGCGGGGACAGGGGTAACCTACGAGCAGTACTTC. Translating it yields CASSAGTGVTYEQYF.